This TCR beta chain was observed in a study of T-cell reconstitution after alpha-beta-depleted transplantation in children. Study-wide findings and caveats: About two months after transplant, alpha-beta T cells reportedly came from several hundred expanded graft clones. The authors attributed T-cell counts and diversity one year after transplant mostly to newly produced T cells. From surviving recipient T cells and thymic progenitors came the high day-60 TCRbeta diversity observed in some patients.

A library of TCRbeta sequences, prepared with unique molecular identifiers, was generated. TCRdb re-analysed the PCR reads in MiXCR, keeping a single row per CDR3 protein. The sample yields tens of thousands of distinct CDR3 sequences, roughly a sixth seen once. The CDR3 extends over 15 amino acids. Trimming took 3 bases from V and 5 from J; bases not matched to a gene: 4. CDR1 is LGHNT and CDR2 is FRNRAP in the germline V gene. Note on this clonotype: Its antigen is currently unknown.

This specimen was PBMCs, mostly from graft donor cells, taken 180 days after TCRalphabeta/CD19-depleted stem cell transplant. This TCR derives from a male patient between 2 and 15 years old who had a stem cell transplant for acute lymphoblastic leukemia, so the T cells may come from the graft donor. The chain links TRBV12-5 to TRBJ2-3; 11 nucleotides align to TRBD2. DNA for the CDR3: TGTGCTAGTGGTTTCGGTAGCGGGGGGGGAGATACGCAGTATTTT. Translation gives CASGFGSGGGDTQYF.